Below are 19 T cell receptor beta chains sequenced from a single sample in a study of blood T cell repertoires in COVID-19. The repertoire was sequenced with immunoSEQ multiplex PCR; TCRdb's copy has only in-frame clones and lacks some. The sample holds some 410,000 clones, roughly 90% seen once. Material: PBMCs or T cells enriched from blood (not recorded which). The receptors were gathered from a young woman with acute COVID-19.

This chain joins TRBV25-1 and TRBJ2-7; TRBD1 matches at 9 bases. Germline V gene lookup returns CDR1 MGHDK and CDR2 SYGVNS. The length of the CDR3 is 13 residues. The V gene end was trimmed by 6 bases and the J gene end by 6 bases; junction bases not matched to a gene: 6. The CDR3 DNA reads as TGTGCCAGCAGCGGACAGGGGAGGCTCGAGCAGTACTTC. Its protein product is CASSGQGRLEQYF.

V usage is TRBV7-6 and J usage is TRBJ1-2; D ambiguous. The CDR3 is 15 residues long. CDR1 SGHVS and CDR2 FNYEAQ come from the germline V gene. Trimming cost V 2 bases and J 3 bases, with 13 bases left between them. CDR3 loop: CASSLLVGSDYGYTF. The DNA for the CDR3 is TGTGCCAGCAGCTTACTCGTCGGGTCGGACTATGGCTACACCTTC.

This CDR3 reads CASSDSQVVNEKLFF. The CDR3 nucleotides read TGTGCCAGCAGTGACAGCCAGGTCGTTAATGAAAAACTGTTTTTT. The rearrangement links TRBV2 to TRBJ1-4; no reliable D call. The CDR3 runs 15 residues. CDR1 SNHLY and CDR2 FYNNEI come from the germline V gene. The V end lost 3 bases, the J end lost 4 bases, and 12 bases lay between the germline ends.

The V and J genes are TRBV19 and TRBJ1-2; a possible D gene is TRBD1 (6 bases). The CDR3 contains 16 residues. Per the germline V gene, CDR1 is LNHDA and CDR2 is SQIVND (reference sequence). V shed 1 base and J shed 0 bases, with 12 bases lying between them. The CDR3 nucleotides are TGTGCCAGTAGTATAGTTGGACAGAGAGCTAACTATGGCTACACCTTC. This encodes CASSIVGQRANYGYTF.

The chain carries TRBV6-4 and TRBJ1-3, with TRBD1 matching over 8 bases. The CDR3 length is 16 residues. Looked up from germline, CDR1 is MRHNA and CDR2 is SNTAGT. V shed 3 bases, J shed 4 bases, and the junction held 8 bases outside the gene matches. CDR3 bases: TGTGCCAGCAGTGATCGGAACAGGGGGGGAGGAAACACCATATATTTT. It specifies CASSDRNRGGGNTIYF.

The chain has TRBV7-2 and TRBJ1-2; 7 bases align to TRBD1. This CDR3 contains 14 residues. The germline V gene encodes CDR1 SGHTA and CDR2 FQGNSA. V gave up 5 bases and J gave up 4 bases; unmatched junction bases: 7. The CDR3 region is CASSPRQGLYGYTF. In nucleotides, the CDR3 is TGTGCCAGCAGCCCCCGACAGGGCCTCTATGGCTACACCTTC.

The chain employs TRBV2 and TRBJ2-7; TRBD2 matches at 9 bases. The germline V gene encodes CDR1 SNHLY and CDR2 FYNNEI. This CDR3 region has 13 residues. J was trimmed by 3 bases and V by 4 bases; bases with no gene match: 1. CDR3 sequence (DNA): TGTGCCAGCAGTGGACTAGCGGTCTACGAGCAGTACTTC. Its translation: CASSGLAVYEQYF.

This clone was detected once. The gene calls are TRBV29-1 and TRBJ2-7; 14 nucleotides agree with TRBD2. The germline V gene has CDR1 SQVTM and CDR2 ANQGSEA. With V trimmed by 6 bases and J by 5 bases, 12 bases remained unmatched. This CDR3 comprises 16 residues. In nucleotides, the CDR3 is TGCAGCGTGGGTAGGGGGACTAGCGGGGGACCGAACGAGCAGTACTTC. As protein: CSVGRGTSGGPNEQYF.

The J gene is TRBJ2-5, the V gene TRBV19; TRBD1 agrees at 7 bases. The germline gives CDR1 LNHDA, CDR2 SQIVND (reference sequence). The J segment lost 5 bases and the V segment lost 8 bases, leaving 11 bases of the junction unmatched. The CDR3 runs to 14 residues. The CDR3 nucleotides are TGTGCCAGTGGAAACCCCGCCAGGGGGGAGACCCAGTACTTC. Encoded protein: CASGNPARGETQYF. Drawing the rest from reference TRBV19 and TRBJ2-5, the complete variable domain is DGGITQSPKYLFRKEGQNVTLSCEQNLNHDAMYWYRQDPGQGLRLIYYSQIVNDFQKGDIAEGYSVSREKKESFPLTVTSAQKNPTAFYLCASGNPARGETQYFGPGTRLLVL.

Comment on this clone: Other DNA sequences in the same sample also yield this CDR3. The chain links TRBV9 to TRBJ2-3, with D uncertain. Germline CDR1 and CDR2: SGDLS and YYNGEE. This CDR3 has 14 residues. V lost 1 base and J lost 0, with 6 bases in between. This CDR3 is CASSVYSSTDTQYF. CDR3 bases: TGTGCCAGCAGCGTATACTCTAGCACAGATACGCAGTATTTT.

The rearrangement links TRBV2 to TRBJ1-1; D is possibly TRBD1 (6 bases). V shed 6 bases and J shed 0 bases, with 8 bases lying between them. The CDR3 extends over 13 amino acids. Germline V gives CDR1 SNHLY, CDR2 FYNNEI. CDR3 loop: CASRGDMNTEAFF. In DNA, the CDR3 is TGTGCCAGCAGGGGGGACATGAACACTGAAGCTTTCTTT.

This clone was recorded only once. The chain links TRBV7-3 to TRBJ1-5; 8 bases fit TRBD1. The CDR3 is made up of 15 amino acids. V gave up 5 bases and J gave up 4 bases; unmatched junction bases: 7. Germline V gives CDR1 SGHTA, CDR2 FQGTGA. The CDR3 spells CASSPNWDRNQPQHF. The CDR3, as DNA: TGTGCCAGCAGCCCCAACTGGGACAGGAATCAGCCCCAGCATTTT.

The genes are TRBV19 and TRBJ1-5, with a possible D match to TRBD1 (6 bases). The CDR3 is 12 amino acids. Germline CDR1 is LNHDA and CDR2 is SQIVND (reference sequence). With 5 bases removed from V and 13 bases from J, the gap between germline ends came to 15 bases. CDR3 region: CASSSTKDRQHF. CDR3 sequence (DNA): TGTGCCAGTAGTTCGACAAAGGACAGACAGCATTTT.

This rearrangement joins TRBV2 to TRBJ2-1, with 11 bases lining up with TRBD2. Germline-derived CDR1 and CDR2 are SNHLY and FYNNEI. The CDR3 has 16 residues. V lost 5 bases, J lost 3 bases, and 6 bases stayed unmatched. The CDR3 DNA follows: TGTGCCAGCAGTTCCGGGACTAGCGGATTCTACAATGAGCAGTTCTTC. It is translated as CASSSGTSGFYNEQFF.

The gene calls are TRBV5-8 and TRBJ2-2, with a possible D match to TRBD2 (5 bases). V lost 10 bases to trimming and J lost 2 bases, with 12 bases between them. Germline V gives CDR1 SGHTS, CDR2 YDEGEE. There are 13 residues in the CDR3. This CDR3 reads CALWEYNTGELFF. Written as DNA, the CDR3 is TGTGCCCTGTGGGAGTACAACACCGGGGAGCTGTTTTTT.

This chain connects TRBV6-2 or TRBV6-3 to TRBJ1-1, with D possibly being TRBD1 (6 bases). The germline V and J ends were trimmed by 4 bases and 5 bases, with 11 bases remaining between them. Germline CDR1 MNHEY, CDR2 SVGEGT. This CDR3 is 13 amino acids long. The chain's CDR3 is CASSFRRGTEAFF. The CDR3 DNA reads as TGTGCCAGCAGTTTTAGAAGGGGGACTGAAGCTTTCTTT.

This clone was recorded once. This CDR3 is CASSYPGLDDSPLHF. The DNA of the CDR3 is TGTGCCAGCAGTTATCCGGGATTGGACGATTCACCCCTCCACTTT. V and J are TRBV2 and TRBJ1-6; no firm D call. Germline V gene lookup returns CDR1 SNHLY and CDR2 FYNNEI. There are 15 residues in the CDR3. The germline V and J ends were trimmed by 5 bases and 8 bases, with 16 bases remaining between them.

The table lists this clone with a few counts. The rearrangement joins TRBV7-2 to TRBJ2-2, with a weak D call TRBD2 (6 bases). Trimming removed 6 bases at V and 0 bases at J, with 17 bases between. The CDR3 covers 17 residues. CDR1 is SGHTA and CDR2 is FQGNSA in the germline V gene. The CDR3 reads CASRLPWGETNTGELFF. In DNA form, the CDR3 reads TGTGCCAGCAGACTCCCCTGGGGGGAGACGAACACCGGGGAGCTGTTTTTT.

The chain couples TRBV6-5 to TRBJ2-2; TRBD2 matches at 10 bases. Germline loops: CDR1 MNHEY, CDR2 SVGAGI. V lost 5 bases to trimming and J lost 0 bases; unmatched junction nucleotides: 0. This CDR3 spans 15 amino acids. This chain's CDR3 is CASSLAGANTGELFF. Here the CDR3 DNA reads TGTGCCAGCAGTCTAGCGGGGGCGAACACCGGGGAGCTGTTTTTT.